This is a list of T cell receptor beta chains from one sample in a study of Ad26.COV2.S vaccination and SARS-CoV-2 variants. Generated by immunoSEQ multiplex PCR, the TCRdb table keeps only in-frame clones and is missing some. Counted here are some 390,000 clones, roughly nine tenths occurring once; the ten biggest clones make up 3.5%. The sequencing here drew on peripheral blood, taken in a trial of Ad26.COV2.S vaccine versus placebo. These receptors all stem from a person between 18 and 65 years old who received the Ad26.COV2.S COVID-19 vaccine or a placebo. Both conserved end residues are part of each CDR3. D genes are given only for firm matches. Clone size, where shown, is once, few, many, or a class for clones that have expanded.

j_gene	d_gene	v_gene	abundance	CDR3aa	CDR3nt
TRBJ1-1	.	TRBV3-1/TRBV3-2	.	CASSLGEGNTEAFF	TGTGCCAGCTCCCTGGGGGAGGGGAACACTGAAGCTTTCTTT
TRBJ2-5	.	TRBV7-9	once	CASSLVVGDQETQYF	TGTGCCAGCAGCTTAGTTGTTGGGGATCAAGAGACCCAGTACTTC
TRBJ1-2	TRBD1	TRBV5-5	.	CASSFDRGGDYGYTF	TGTGCCAGCAGCTTTGACAGGGGTGGGGACTATGGCTACACCTTC
TRBJ1-3	.	TRBV7-2	few	CASSRGQSASGNTIYF	TGTGCCAGCAGCCGGGGACAATCTGCCTCTGGAAACACCATATATTTT
TRBJ1-2	.	TRBV5-5	.	CASSLDSGPYGYTF	TGTGCCAGCAGCTTGGACTCAGGTCCATATGGCTACACCTTC
TRBJ1-2	.	TRBV6-1	.	CASSEIEEGGYTF	TGTGCCAGCAGTGAAATCGAGGAGGGGGGCTACACCTTC
TRBJ2-5	.	TRBV19	.	CASSIVRQGGETQYF	TGTGCCAGTAGTATAGTCAGGCAAGGAGGGGAGACCCAGTACTTC
TRBJ2-3	TRBD2	TRBV18	once	CASSPSTSGEYTQYF	TGTGCCAGCTCACCGTCGACTAGCGGGGAGTATACGCAGTATTTT
TRBJ1-1	.	TRBV19	.	CASSIPGATEAFF	TGTGCCAGTAGTATCCCAGGGGCCACTGAAGCTTTCTTT
TRBJ2-3	.	TRBV9	.	CASSFGTSSGSDTQYF	TGTGCCAGCAGCTTCGGGACTTCCTCGGGATCAGATACGCAGTATTTT
TRBJ1-1	.	TRBV18	.	CASSPSLGGLNTEAFF	TGTGCCAGCTCACCCTCGTTGGGGGGGTTGAACACTGAAGCTTTCTTT
TRBJ1-2	TRBD1	TRBV5-8	.	CASSFRGGAGYGYTF	TGTGCCAGCAGCTTTAGAGGGGGCGCTGGCTATGGCTACACCTTC
TRBJ1-5	.	TRBV6-6	.	CASSLQDYSNQPQHF	TGTGCCAGCAGCCTTCAAGACTATAGCAATCAGCCCCAGCATTTT
TRBJ2-1	.	TRBV10-1	once	CASSESRVQGSSEQFF	TGCGCCAGCAGTGAGTCGAGGGTTCAGGGTTCGAGTGAGCAGTTCTTC
TRBJ2-1	.	TRBV23-1	.	CASSQSRLPLVF	TGCGCCAGCAGTCAATCTCGGCTACCATTAGTCTTC
TRBJ1-2	TRBD1	TRBV7-8	.	CASSLVSGLDRAYGYTF	TGTGCCAGCAGCTTAGTTTCTGGGTTGGACAGGGCGTATGGCTACACCTTC
TRBJ1-2	.	TRBV6-5	.	CASTRAANYGYTF	TGTGCCAGCACCAGGGCAGCTAACTATGGCTACACCTTC
TRBJ2-3	TRBD1	TRBV7-9	.	CASRQTPRTGGGTDTQYF	TGTGCCAGCAGACAAACGCCACGGACAGGGGGCGGAACAGATACGCAGTATTTT
TRBJ1-2	.	TRBV19	once	CASSGTPRDYTF	TGTGCCAGTTCCGGGACACCCAGGGACTACACCTTC
TRBJ1-3	.	TRBV5-1	.	CASSVQGARGNTIYF	TGCGCCAGCAGCGTACAGGGCGCTCGCGGAAACACCATATATTTT
TRBJ2-7	.	TRBV7-9	once	CASSQAGTASSYEQYF	TGTGCCAGCAGTCAGGCCGGGACGGCGAGCTCCTACGAGCAGTACTTC
TRBJ1-5	TRBD1	TRBV7-9	.	CASSLGQNNQPQHF	TGTGCCAGCAGCTTGGGACAGAACAATCAGCCCCAGCATTTT
TRBJ2-7	.	TRBV3-1/TRBV3-2	.	CASSQEAGLPFYEQYF	TGTGCCAGCAGCCAAGAGGCAGGCCTCCCCTTCTACGAGCAGTACTTC
TRBJ1-2	.	TRBV7-8	.	CASSLVVTLTAYGYTF	TGTGCCAGCAGCTTAGTTGTGACTCTTACGGCCTATGGCTACACCTTC
TRBJ1-6	.	TRBV6-1	.	CASSEKGTYNSPLHF	TGTGCCAGCAGTGAAAAGGGGACGTATAATTCACCCCTCCACTTT
TRBJ2-1	.	TRBV5-1	.	CASSSQGIYNEQFF	TGCGCCAGCAGTAGTCAGGGGATATACAATGAGCAGTTCTTC
TRBJ1-2	.	TRBV6-1	.	CASSELPDYNYGYTF	TGTGCCAGCAGTGAACTGCCAGACTATAACTATGGCTACACCTTC
TRBJ2-7	.	TRBV3-1/TRBV3-2	.	CASSQGTFGPYEQYF	TGTGCCAGCAGCCAAGGGACCTTCGGCCCCTACGAGCAGTACTTC
TRBJ2-7	TRBD1	TRBV6-2/TRBV6-3	.	CASSYATGTGRNEQYF	TGTGCCAGCAGTTACGCAACCGGGACAGGGAGGAACGAGCAGTACTTC
TRBJ2-3	.	TRBV3-1/TRBV3-2	.	CASSQDRGPSTDTQYF	TGTGCCAGCAGCCAAGACAGGGGCCCAAGCACAGATACGCAGTATTTT
TRBJ2-7	TRBD1	TRBV2	once	CASRKDRTGRDEQYF	TGTGCCAGCAGGAAAGACCGGACAGGGCGGGACGAGCAGTACTTC
TRBJ2-3	TRBD2	TRBV5-1	.	CASSLAPGLAGDTQYF	TGCGCTAGCAGCTTGGCCCCAGGACTAGCGGGGGATACGCAGTATTTT